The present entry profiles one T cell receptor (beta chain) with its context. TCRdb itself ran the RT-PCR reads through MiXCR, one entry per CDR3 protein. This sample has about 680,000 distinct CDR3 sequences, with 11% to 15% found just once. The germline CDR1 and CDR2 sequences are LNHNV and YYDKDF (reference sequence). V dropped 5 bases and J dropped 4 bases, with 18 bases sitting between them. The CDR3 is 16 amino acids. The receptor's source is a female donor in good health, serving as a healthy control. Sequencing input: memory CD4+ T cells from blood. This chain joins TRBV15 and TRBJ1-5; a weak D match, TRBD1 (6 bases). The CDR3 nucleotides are TGTGCCACCAGCCTTGGACAGATCGGATTTAATCAGCCCCAGCATTTT. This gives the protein CATSLGQIGFNQPQHF.